A single sample gave rise to the 32 T cell receptor beta chains below, sequenced in a study of blood T cell repertoires in COVID-19 (TCRdb year 2020). Library preparation employed the immunoSEQ multiplex PCR assay. TCRdb took this table from immuneACCESS and kept in-frame rearrangements with V and J called. Such tables lack part of the clones; where checked against another copy, unresolved V genes explain under half of the gap, and the rest is unexplained. For this sample the table gives about 180,000 clones, of which roughly 85% were detected only once. The ten largest make up approximately 9.4% of the sample. Sequenced: PBMCs or T cells enriched from blood (not recorded which). These receptors all come from a woman aged 18-29 years who had recovered from COVID-19.

V and J are TRBV9 and TRBJ2-5, with 7 bases matching TRBD1. V shed 3 bases, J shed 3 bases, and the junction held 17 bases outside the gene matches. Germline lookup yields CDR1 SGDLS and CDR2 YYNGEE. The CDR3 is made up of 18 amino acids. This CDR3 is CASSGTLPRKGAKETQYF. The CDR3 DNA reads as TGTGCCAGCAGCGGAACCCTCCCCAGAAAGGGGGCAAAAGAGACCCAGTACTTC.

The rearrangement links TRBV7-2 to TRBJ1-5; D not certain. The CDR3 spans 14 residues. V dropped 5 bases and J dropped 1 base, with 9 bases sitting between them. Looked up from germline, CDR1 is SGHTA and CDR2 is FQGNSA. The DNA for the CDR3 is TGTGCCAGCAGCCTACTTACGAGCAATCAGCCCCAGCATTTT. Its protein is CASSLLTSNQPQHF.

This sequence joins TRBV9 and TRBJ2-3; 7 positions match TRBD2. The V gene's germline CDR1 is SGDLS and CDR2 YYNGEE. This CDR3 spans 15 amino acids. V trimming: 5 bases; J trimming: 1 base; junction bases outside the gene matches: 7. The CDR3 DNA reads as TGTGCCAGCAGTCCGAGCGGGGACGGCACAGATACGCAGTATTTT. As protein: CASSPSGDGTDTQYF.

The V gene is TRBV5-1, the J gene TRBJ1-1; TRBD1 matches 7 bases. The CDR3 is made up of 13 amino acids. Germline trimming cut 4 bases from V and 4 bases from J; bases unmatched to any gene: 4. In germline, CDR1 is SGHRS, CDR2 YFSETQ. CDR3 residues: CASSTGQLTEAFF. As DNA, the CDR3 is TGCGCCAGCAGCACGGGACAGCTCACTGAAGCTTTCTTT.

The chain combines TRBV2 with TRBJ2-1, with 7 bases identical to TRBD2. The CDR3 spans 14 residues. Germline V gives CDR1 SNHLY, CDR2 FYNNEI. J lost 8 bases, V lost 7 bases, and 11 bases had no gene match. The CDR3 DNA reads TGTGCCAGCATAGGTGCGCGGGAGAAAGATGAGCAGTTCTTC. This codes for CASIGAREKDEQFF.

The rearrangement uses TRBV7-8 and TRBJ2-5; the match to TRBD2 covers 10 bases. This CDR3 comprises 17 residues. Losses at the gene ends were 2 bases for V and 1 base for J; bases not matched to a gene: 7. The germline gives CDR1 SGHVS, CDR2 FQNEAQ. CDR3 sequence reads: CASSLSPLAGTQETQYF. The CDR3 nucleotides read TGTGCCAGCAGCTTAAGCCCACTAGCGGGGACCCAAGAGACCCAGTACTTC.

V gene TRBV5-5 combines with J gene TRBJ2-7; 7 nucleotides match TRBD2. The V and J ends lost 4 bases and 3 bases, in that order; junction bases with no gene match: 13. Germline values: CDR1 SGHKS, CDR2 YYEKEE (reference sequence). This CDR3 is built from 16 residues. CDR3 loop: CASSLGPSSGNYEQYF. DNA for the CDR3: TGTGCCAGCAGCCTTGGGCCTTCTAGCGGAAACTACGAGCAGTACTTC.

The rearrangement joins TRBV24-1 to TRBJ2-3, with TRBD2 matching over 12 bases. The junction had 6 bases not matched to a gene; V was cut back by 2 bases and J by 1 base. Germline lookup yields CDR1 KGHDR and CDR2 SFDVKD. The CDR3 runs to 18 residues. CDR3 in DNA: TGTGCCACCAGTGATTCTAGCGGGAGGGCCGGGGGCACAGATACGCAGTATTTT. It codes for CATSDSSGRAGGTDTQYF.

CDR3 amino acids: CASGRGRGQVYF. CDR3 nucleotide sequence: TGTGCCAGCGGGAGAGGAAGGGGACAGGTGTACTTC. This sequence joins TRBV12-3 or TRBV12-4 and TRBJ2-7; 8 bases match TRBD1. Unmatched junction bases numbered 12, after V lost 8 bases and J lost 12 bases. This CDR3 contains 12 residues.

J is TRBJ1-2 and V is TRBV11-2; maybe TRBD1 (6 bases). Germline lookup yields CDR1 SGHAT and CDR2 FQNNGV. V lost 4 bases and J 6 bases, leaving 27 bases between the germline ends. The CDR3 extends over 18 amino acids. The CDR3 bases are TGTGCCAGCAGCTCAAGGCCCCTTTTGGGAGGGGGAATGGATGGCTACACCTTC. Translation: CASSSRPLLGGGMDGYTF. The variable domain in full, with the rest retrieved from reference TRBV11-2 and TRBJ1-2, is EAGVAQSPRYKIIEKRQSVAFWCNPISGHATLYWYQQILGQGPKLLIQFQNNGVVDDSQLPKDRFSAERLKGVDSTLKIQPAKLEDSAVYLCASSSRPLLGGGMDGYTFGSGTRLTVV.

This clone appeared a few times. The chain joins TRBV18 to TRBJ1-2; TRBD1 might be the D (5 bases). The V end lost 10 bases, the J end lost 7 bases, and 25 bases lay between the germline ends. CDR1 and CDR2 (germline): KGHSH, LQKENI. The CDR3 is made up of 15 amino acids. The CDR3 DNA reads TGTGCCACCGACCCGGGGACCCCTAGGGGAGGTGGCTACACCTTC. Translating gives CATDPGTPRGGGYTF.

The chain joins TRBV12-3 or TRBV12-4 to TRBJ2-1, with TRBD1 as a possible D gene (6 bases). This CDR3 comprises 13 residues. The V and J ends lost 7 bases and 5 bases respectively, with 12 bases between them. CDR3 nucleotides: TGTGCCAGCACCAAGGACAGTAACAATGAGCAGTTCTTC. This encodes CASTKDSNNEQFF.

The chain carries TRBV20-1 and TRBJ1-1, with 11 bases fitting TRBD1. Germline values: CDR1 DFQATT, CDR2 SNEGSKA (reference sequence). V lost 3 bases and J lost 3; bases outside the gene matches: 3. The CDR3 is 14 residues long. The CDR3, as DNA: TGCAGTGCTAGTGGGACAGGGGGTTACACTGAAGCTTTCTTT. Its translation is CSASGTGGYTEAFF.

This sequence joins TRBV28 and TRBJ1-4; 9 bases line up with TRBD1. Germline CDR1 reads MDHEN; CDR2 reads SYDVKM. V shed 7 bases, J shed 5 bases, and the junction held 5 bases outside the gene matches. The CDR3 has 14 residues. The CDR3 protein is CASKSGTGNEKLFF. Here the CDR3 DNA reads TGTGCCAGCAAATCCGGGACAGGGAATGAAAAACTGTTTTTT.

V and J are TRBV7-6 and TRBJ2-2; the D is unclear. V was cut by 0 bases and J by 0 bases, with 8 bases left in between. Germline values: CDR1 SGHVS, CDR2 FNYEAQ. This CDR3 spans 16 amino acids. In DNA form, the CDR3 reads TGTGCCAGCAGCTTAGCAGGAGCAACGAACACCGGGGAGCTGTTTTTT. This translates into CASSLAGATNTGELFF.

The chain recombines TRBV6-2 or TRBV6-3 with TRBJ1-1; D not resolved. Germline V gives CDR1 MNHEY, CDR2 SVGEGT. CDR3 length: 14 residues. Trimming took 5 bases from V and 1 from J, leaving 11 bases between them. The CDR3: CASSVNYRNTEAFF. CDR3 coding DNA: TGTGCCAGCAGTGTAAATTACAGGAACACTGAAGCTTTCTTT.

The genes are TRBV28 and TRBJ1-5; D gene uncertain. The V and J ends lost 3 bases and 6 bases respectively, with 6 bases between them. CDR3 size: 12 residues. CDR1 is MDHEN and CDR2 is SYDVKM in the germline V gene. CDR3 in DNA: TGTGCCAGCAGTTTCCGGGTTCAGCCCCAGCATTTT. Translating it yields CASSFRVQPQHF.

The chain carries TRBV10-2 and TRBJ2-2, with 7 bases lining up with TRBD1. Germline assignment: CDR1 WSHSY and CDR2 SAAADI. The CDR3 loop spans 15 amino acids. Losses at the gene ends were 6 bases for V and 0 bases for J; bases not matched to a gene: 4. The CDR3 DNA sequence: TGCGCCAGCAGCACGGGACAGACGAACACCGGGGAGCTGTTTTTT. Its translation is CASSTGQTNTGELFF.

This clone was detected once. The chain recombines TRBV3-1 (or the pseudogene TRBV3-2) with TRBJ2-1; TRBD1 matches at 9 bases. The CDR3 spans 14 residues. Looked up from germline, CDR1 is LGHDT and CDR2 is YNNKEL (reference sequence). Germline trimming cut 5 bases from V and 9 bases from J; bases unmatched to any gene: 8. Here the CDR3 reads CASSFAGQGGEQFF. CDR3 coding DNA: TGTGCCAGCAGCTTTGCGGGACAGGGAGGTGAGCAGTTCTTC.

V is TRBV29-1 and J is TRBJ1-3; the D gene is possibly TRBD1 (6 bases). Germline values: CDR1 SQVTM, CDR2 ANQGSEA. The CDR3 has 12 residues. V lost 4 bases and J lost 4, with 8 bases in between. CDR3 in DNA: TGCAGCGTTGCAGGGGTCGGAAACACCATATATTTT. Translated: CSVAGVGNTIYF.

The V gene is TRBV5-4, the J gene TRBJ1-5; D is ambiguous. Trimming pared 0 bases from V and 5 bases from J, leaving 6 bases between. The length of the CDR3 is 13 residues. CDR1 and CDR2 from the germline V gene are SGHNT and YYREEE (reference sequence). The CDR3 DNA reads TGTGCCAGCAGCTTGGATGGAGATCAGCCCCAGCATTTT. Its protein is CASSLDGDQPQHF.

This clone appeared a single time. The rearrangement joins TRBV7-2 to TRBJ2-1, with 8 nucleotides matching TRBD2. The germline CDR1 and CDR2 sequences are SGHTA and FQGNSA. The CDR3 extends over 14 amino acids. V gave up 10 bases and J gave up 2 bases; unmatched junction bases: 7. The CDR3 region is CATIGGAPYNEQFF. CDR3 coding DNA: TGTGCCACAATCGGGGGGGCTCCCTACAATGAGCAGTTCTTC.

The V gene is TRBV29-1, the J gene TRBJ1-3; D is unclear. This CDR3 spans 12 amino acids. Trimming shortened V by 7 bases and J by 0 bases, and 7 bases separated the two germline ends. Germline-derived CDR1 and CDR2 are SQVTM and ANQGSEA. This chain's CDR3 is CSGGDSGNTIYF. In DNA form, the CDR3 reads TGCAGCGGCGGGGACTCTGGAAACACCATATATTTT.

V is TRBV4-3 and J is TRBJ1-5; TRBD1 might be the D (5 bases). V was pared by 0 bases and J by 4 bases, with 10 bases between. The CDR3 has 15 residues. CDR1 and CDR2 (germline): LGHNA, YSLEER. CDR3 bases: TGCGCCAGCAGCCAAGATGTGAGACAGAATCAGCCCCAGCATTTT. It is translated as CASSQDVRQNQPQHF.

The rearrangement joins TRBV19 to TRBJ1-2; D not certain. Germline loops: CDR1 LNHDA, CDR2 SQIVND (reference sequence). The CDR3 consists of 11 residues. Trimming took off 4 bases at V and 4 bases at J, with 4 bases between the two ends. CDR3 sequence: CASSTFYGYTF. The CDR3 DNA reads as TGTGCCAGTAGTACGTTCTATGGCTACACCTTC.

A word on this clone: Without the conserved terminal phenylalanine or tryptophan, this CDR3 likely stems from a read error. Because the CDR3's place on the DNA is in doubt, the DNA is left out and the CDR3 is given as listed by TCRdb. CDR3 region: CASSLSLQGTLGL. V gene TRBV6-5 combines with J gene TRBJ2-4; the D call TRBD1 from the table was never checked on the DNA. The length of the CDR3 is 13 amino acids, counting both ends. Germline CDR1 is MNHEY and CDR2 is SVGAGI.

The chain combines TRBV27 with TRBJ2-5, with 9 bases matching TRBD1. V gave up 3 bases and J gave up 6 bases; unmatched junction bases: 8. Germline lookup yields CDR1 MNHEY and CDR2 SMNVEV (reference sequence). CDR3 length: 15 residues. The CDR3 DNA reads as TGTGCCAGCAGTTTCGGCACAGGGGGCAAGAAGACCCAGTACTTC. Translating gives CASSFGTGGKKTQYF.

This chain links TRBV2 with TRBJ2-7, with D possibly TRBD2 on 5 matching bases. CDR1 is SNHLY, CDR2 FYNNEI, per germline. The CDR3 runs to 12 residues. Trimming removed 5 bases from V and 3 bases from J, with 8 bases in between. The CDR3 DNA is TGTGCCAGCAGTCTGGGGAGCTACGAGCAGTACTTC. It yields the protein CASSLGSYEQYF. The variable domain in full, completed from reference TRBV2 and TRBJ2-7, reads EPEVTQTPSHQVTQMGQEVILRCVPISNHLYFYWYRQILGQKVEFLVSFYNNEISEKSEIFDDQFSVERPDGSNFTLKIRSTKLEDSAMYFCASSLGSYEQYFGPGTRLTVT.

This rearrangement joins TRBV6-4 to TRBJ2-6; 7 bases are a match to TRBD1. J lost 0 bases, V lost 2 bases, and 4 bases had no gene match. Germline V gives CDR1 MRHNA, CDR2 SNTAGT. This CDR3 has 17 amino acids. The CDR3 region has the DNA TGTGCCAGCAGTGACAGGGGGCCTGCCTCTGGGGCCAACGTCCTGACTTTC. Amino acids: CASSDRGPASGANVLTF.

This CDR3 reads CASNLKPGQGKNTEAFF. The DNA of the CDR3 is TGTGCCAGCAATCTAAAGCCGGGACAGGGTAAGAACACTGAAGCTTTCTTT. J is TRBJ1-1 and V is TRBV2; TRBD1 aligns across 9 bases. V was pared by 7 bases and J by 1 base, with 13 bases of the junction left unmatched. Per the germline V gene, CDR1 is SNHLY and CDR2 is FYNNEI. The CDR3 runs to 17 residues. The complete variable domain, with remaining parts taken from reference TRBV2 and TRBJ1-1, reads EPEVTQTPSHQVTQMGQEVILRCVPISNHLYFYWYRQILGQKVEFLVSFYNNEISEKSEIFDDQFSVERPDGSNFTLKIRSTKLEDSAMYFCASNLKPGQGKNTEAFFGQGTRLTVV.

The table lists this clone with a count of one. The chain combines TRBV19 with TRBJ2-2; unclear D gene. Trimming left V 6 bases short and J 6 bases short, with 14 bases between. Germline V lookup: CDR1 LNHDA, CDR2 SQIVND (reference sequence). The CDR3 has 14 amino acids. The chain's CDR3 is CASSTTADSGELFF. In nucleotides, the CDR3 is TGTGCCAGTAGCACAACAGCAGATTCCGGGGAGCTGTTTTTT.

This clone has just one count. The gene calls are TRBV4-3 and TRBJ1-2; D might be TRBD1 (5 bases). Trimming removed 0 bases from V and 8 bases from J, with 16 bases in between. The germline gives CDR1 LGHNA, CDR2 YSLEER. This CDR3 has 15 amino acids. The CDR3 DNA is TGCGCCAGCAGCCAAGACCCGACGGGGGTGGGCGGCTACACCTTC. Amino acid sequence: CASSQDPTGVGGYTF.